The 29 T cell receptor beta chains in this list originate from one sample, sequenced in a study of shared clonotypes between healthy human individuals. Measured with immunoSEQ multiplex PCR; TCRdb has only the in-frame clones, and not every one. The sample has about 690,000 clones; 80% to 95% are singletons. Sequenced material: memory CD8+ T cells from PBMCs. Subset in this sample: CD45RO+ cells pooled with CCR7-negative TemRA cells. All receptors come from a young man in good health. Some clones in this sample may be carry-over from other donors' samples.

This clone has a single count. V gene TRBV6-1 combines with J gene TRBJ1-1; possible D gene TRBD1, 5 bases. CDR3 length: 15 amino acids. In germline, CDR1 is MNHNS, CDR2 SASEGT. Trimming removed 6 bases from V and 4 bases from J, with 18 bases in between. The DNA for the CDR3 is TGTGCCAGCAGCGAAATAGGGGCTTCGGTCACTGAAGCTTTCTTT. This gives the protein CASSEIGASVTEAFF.

The genes are TRBV9 and TRBJ2-3, with 7 bases identical to TRBD1. The V gene end was trimmed by 3 bases and the J gene end by 2 bases; junction bases not matched to a gene: 18. This CDR3 has 19 amino acids. Germline CDR1 reads SGDLS; CDR2 reads YYNGEE. The CDR3 sequence is CASSGDRRPGPKPTDTQYF. The CDR3 DNA reads as TGTGCCAGCAGCGGGGACAGACGTCCGGGACCAAAGCCCACAGATACGCAGTATTTT.

The rearrangement uses TRBV7-8 and TRBJ2-7, with a tentative D call TRBD2 (5 bases). The CDR3 has 15 amino acids. The germline V gene has CDR1 SGHVS and CDR2 FQNEAQ. V was shortened by 5 bases and J by 4 bases, with 18 bases between the two germline ends. DNA for the CDR3: TGTGCCAGCAGCGGGCGGGCAGGCGCTTCTTACGAGCAGTACTTC. Translation: CASSGRAGASYEQYF.

This chain connects TRBV5-1 to TRBJ2-5, with D perhaps given as TRBD1 or TRBD2 (5 bases each). Germline-derived CDR1 and CDR2 are SGHRS and YFSETQ. This CDR3 region has 18 residues. Deletions cut 4 bases from V and 4 bases from J, with 26 bases between. The CDR3 reads CASSRDRARTIVGETQYF. Here the CDR3 DNA reads TGCGCCAGCAGCCGGGACCGCGCCCGGACAATTGTCGGAGAGACCCAGTACTTC. Full variable domain (remainder filled in from reference TRBV5-1 and TRBJ2-5): KAGVTQTPRYLIKTRGQQVTLSCSPISGHRSVSWYQQTPGQGLQFLFEYFSETQRNKGNFPGRFSGRQFSNSRSEMNVSTLELGDSALYLCASSRDRARTIVGETQYFGPGTRLLVL.

This chain connects TRBV4-1 to TRBJ1-2; unclear D gene. Germline-derived CDR1 and CDR2 are MGHRA and YSYEKL. The CDR3 sequence is 15 residues long. V lost 1 base, J lost 4 bases, and 13 bases lay in between. The CDR3 sequence is CASSQVLAGVYGYTF. The DNA for the CDR3 is TGCGCCAGCAGCCAAGTTTTGGCAGGCGTCTATGGCTACACCTTC.

V gene TRBV7-2 combines with J gene TRBJ1-1; D unresolved. The CDR3 is made up of 13 amino acids. V gave up 7 bases and J gave up 2 bases, with 11 bases separating them. Germline-derived CDR1 and CDR2 are SGHTA and FQGNSA. The CDR3 sequence is CASTTWGNTEAFF. The CDR3 DNA follows: TGTGCCAGCACGACTTGGGGTAACACTGAAGCTTTCTTT.

The V and J genes are TRBV5-4 and TRBJ1-1; D call uncertain. The CDR3 has 11 residues. Germline CDR1 is SGHNT and CDR2 is YYREEE (reference sequence). V was clipped by 0 bases and J by 6 bases, with 3 bases between them. CDR3 protein: CASSLGAEAFF. The CDR3 nucleotides are TGTGCCAGCAGCTTGGGGGCTGAAGCTTTCTTT.

In its sample, this clone was seen once. The V call is TRBV13, the J call TRBJ1-2; D not resolved. CDR1 and CDR2 from the germline V gene are PRHDT and FYEKMQ (reference sequence). The V end was cut by 5 bases, the J end by 3 bases, with 10 bases between. CDR3 length: 13 residues. DNA for the CDR3: TGTGCCAGCAGCAACAACCCGGACTATGGCTACACCTTC. Translating it yields CASSNNPDYGYTF.

V is TRBV6-5 and J is TRBJ2-3, with TRBD1 identical over 7 bases. CDR3 length equals 14 residues. The V gene's germline CDR1 is MNHEY and CDR2 SVGAGI. V was clipped by 5 bases and J by 6 bases; unmatched bases: 8. The CDR3 protein is CASSPTGARDTQYF. CDR3 bases: TGTGCCAGCAGTCCCACAGGGGCCCGGGATACGCAGTATTTT.

The chain carries TRBV28 and TRBJ2-3, with 7 bases fitting TRBD2. The CDR3 sequence is 16 residues long. The V gene end was trimmed by 5 bases and the J gene end by 0 bases; junction bases not matched to a gene: 8. Germline V lookup: CDR1 MDHEN, CDR2 SYDVKM. CDR3 DNA sequence: TGTGCCAGCAGTGCCCTGGGACTAACTAGCACAGATACGCAGTATTTT. It yields the protein CASSALGLTSTDTQYF.

The V gene is TRBV29-1, the J gene TRBJ2-5; D gene unclear. Trimming shortened V by 4 bases and J by 1 base, and 10 bases separated the two germline ends. The germline V gene encodes CDR1 SQVTM and CDR2 ANQGSEA. CDR3 length: 13 residues. As DNA, the CDR3 is TGCAGCGTTGTAGCCTTATTCCAAGAGACCCAGTACTTC. This sequence encodes CSVVALFQETQYF.

The chain recombines TRBV7-9 with TRBJ1-4, with D tentatively TRBD1 (6 bases). The germline CDR1 and CDR2 sequences are SEHNR and FQNEAQ (reference sequence). Trimming removed 5 bases at V and 7 bases at J, with 14 bases between. The CDR3 spans 14 residues. DNA for the CDR3: TGTGCCAGCAGCCCAGGGGCCGACTTTGAAAAACTGTTTTTT. Its protein product is CASSPGADFEKLFF.

The DNA for the CDR3 is TGTGCCAGCAGTTTATCTGGGACAGGGGGCGCCGGAAACACCATATATTTT. It encodes CASSLSGTGGAGNTIYF. J is TRBJ1-3 and V is TRBV27; 12 bases fit TRBD1. J gave up 4 bases and V 0 bases, and 4 bases lay outside the gene matches. CDR3 length equals 17 residues. Germline loops: CDR1 MNHEY, CDR2 SMNVEV (reference sequence).

The V gene is TRBV25-1, the J gene TRBJ2-5; 8 bases map to TRBD2. The J call may be incorrect, as the DNA end agrees better with TRBJ2-7. CDR1 and CDR2 from the germline V gene are MGHDK and SYGVNS. This CDR3 region has 14 residues. The CDR3 loop is CASSAAGASYEQYF. CDR3 in DNA: TGTGCCAGCAGTGCAGCGGGAGCCTCCTACGAGCAGTACTTC.

The chain carries TRBV11-2 and TRBJ2-7; D is undetermined. V dropped 1 base and J dropped 3 bases, with 10 bases sitting between them. Germline assignment: CDR1 SGHAT and CDR2 FQNNGV. The CDR3 spans 14 residues. For the CDR3, the DNA is TGTGCCAGCAGCTTAGTAGGGCCCCACTACGAGCAGTACTTC. Translating it yields CASSLVGPHYEQYF.

This chain uses TRBV28 with TRBJ1-4, with D uncertain. The CDR3 spans 15 residues. Germline V gives CDR1 MDHEN, CDR2 SYDVKM. Trimming stripped 6 bases from V and 0 bases from J, with 11 bases between. The CDR3 here is CASRAQTATNEKLFF. The CDR3 bases are TGTGCCAGCAGGGCCCAGACCGCAACTAATGAAAAACTGTTTTTT.

The genes are TRBV7-2 and TRBJ2-7; D gene unclear. This CDR3 spans 13 amino acids. Germline values: CDR1 SGHTA, CDR2 FQGNSA. V lost 2 bases, J lost 4 bases, and 9 bases lay in between. The DNA for the CDR3 is TGTGCCAGCAGCTTACCGGACCGGTACGAGCAGTACTTC. As protein: CASSLPDRYEQYF.

The chain is built from TRBV4-3 and TRBJ2-1, with 11 bases aligning to TRBD2. V was pared by 2 bases and J by 7 bases, with 4 bases of the junction left unmatched. From germline, CDR1 is LGHNA and CDR2 YSLEER. This CDR3 has 15 residues. This CDR3 reads CASSQIAGGGNEQFF. CDR3 coding DNA: TGCGCCAGCAGCCAAATAGCGGGAGGGGGTAATGAGCAGTTCTTC.

Comments on this clone: A far bigger clonotype differs at one base, so this is likely a read error. This chain connects TRBV5-8 to TRBJ1-1; no firm D call. Trimming took off 4 bases at V and 3 bases at J, with 16 bases between the two ends. CDR3 length: 15 residues. CDR1 SGHTS and CDR2 YDEGEE come from the germline V gene. The CDR3 loop reads CASSRTDDGYTEAFF. In DNA form, the CDR3 reads TGTGCCAGCAGCCGGACGGACGACGGGTACACTGAAGCTTTCTTT.

V usage is TRBV5-1 and J usage is TRBJ2-7; 8 bases map to TRBD1. The CDR3 runs 15 residues. Germline V gene sequence: CDR1 SGHRS, CDR2 YFSETQ. V was clipped by 4 bases and J by 3 bases; unmatched bases: 9. The CDR3 nucleotides read TGCGCCAGCAGCGGTGGACAGGGCAGGCTCTACGAGCAGTACTTC. It is translated as CASSGGQGRLYEQYF.

J is TRBJ2-7 and V is TRBV6-5; D remains unclear. Germline loops: CDR1 MNHEY, CDR2 SVGAGI. Trimming pared 0 bases from V and 3 bases from J, leaving 9 bases between. This CDR3 is 14 amino acids long. CDR3: CASSYSGLSYEQYF. In DNA, the CDR3 is TGTGCCAGCAGTTACTCGGGTTTGAGCTACGAGCAGTACTTC.

The chain combines TRBV9 with TRBJ2-4; 8 positions agree with TRBD1. Germline V gene lookup returns CDR1 SGDLS and CDR2 YYNGEE. CDR3 length: 15 residues. The J segment lost 5 bases and the V segment lost 4 bases, leaving 8 bases of the junction unmatched. CDR3 nucleotides: TGTGCCAGCAGCCCTCGACAGGGGAGTGAAAACATTCAGTACTTC. Its translation: CASSPRQGSENIQYF.

The CDR3: CASSLDPGQEARREQYF. The CDR3 DNA reads TGTGCCAGCAGCTTAGATCCCGGACAGGAGGCGCGGAGGGAGCAGTACTTC. The V call is TRBV7-6, the J call TRBJ2-7, with TRBD1 matching 7 bases. The CDR3 totals 17 residues. Germline V gene data show CDR1 as SGHVS and CDR2 as FNYEAQ. The ends lost 1 base at V and 7 bases at J; junction bases unmatched: 16.

The V call is TRBV19, the J call TRBJ2-7; TRBD2 matches 7 bases. The CDR3 has 12 amino acids. CDR1 and CDR2 from the germline V gene are LNHDA and SQIVND (reference sequence). V dropped 11 bases and J dropped 6; count of bases not matched to a gene: 10. Written as DNA, the CDR3 is TGTGCCTCCGGACGGGGGGTTGGCGAGCAGTACTTC. It is translated as CASGRGVGEQYF. The complete variable domain, with remaining parts taken from reference TRBV19 and TRBJ2-7, reads DGGITQSPKYLFRKEGQNVTLSCEQNLNHDAMYWYRQDPGQGLRLIYYSQIVNDFQKGDIAEGYSVSREKKESFPLTVTSAQKNPTAFYLCASGRGVGEQYFGPGTRLTVT.

The chain uses TRBV4-1 and TRBJ2-7; no clear D. This CDR3 comprises 13 residues. In germline, CDR1 is MGHRA, CDR2 YSYEKL. Trimming took 3 bases from V and 3 from J, leaving 9 bases between them. The CDR3, as DNA: TGCGCCAGCAGCCAGAAGCCCCTCTACGAGCAGTACTTC. It yields the protein CASSQKPLYEQYF.

This clone was counted a single time. J is TRBJ2-7 and V is TRBV10-3; 7 positions agree with TRBD2. CDR1 and CDR2 from the germline V gene are ENHRY and SYGVKD. There are 14 residues in the CDR3. The V and J ends lost 3 bases and 3 bases, in that order; junction bases with no gene match: 5. CDR3 nucleotide sequence: TGTGCCATCAGTGACGCGGGAGTGGACTACGAGCAGTACTTC. Its protein is CAISDAGVDYEQYF.

V and J are TRBV7-9 and TRBJ2-7; D possibly uses TRBD1 or TRBD2 (6 bases each). This CDR3 has 13 amino acids. V lost 8 bases and J 4 bases, leaving 15 bases between the germline ends. Germline CDR1 SEHNR, CDR2 FQNEAQ (reference sequence). The chain's CDR3 is CASATGAGYEQYF. The CDR3 nucleotides read TGTGCCAGCGCCACGGGGGCAGGGTACGAGCAGTACTTC.

This clone was counted a single time. Here the CDR3 DNA reads TGTGCCAGCAGCGGCCTAGCGGGCCGTCGCTACGAGCAGTACTTC. It encodes CASSGLAGRRYEQYF. The rearrangement joins TRBV27 to TRBJ2-7; 8 nucleotides line up with TRBD2. The germline CDR1 and CDR2 sequences are MNHEY and SMNVEV (reference sequence). The length of the CDR3 is 15 residues. The J segment lost 3 bases and the V segment lost 6 bases, leaving 10 bases of the junction unmatched.

J is TRBJ2-1 and V is TRBV19; D not certain. CDR3 length: 12 residues. V shed 3 bases and J shed 7 bases, with 7 bases lying between them. Per the germline V gene, CDR1 is LNHDA and CDR2 is SQIVND (reference sequence). The CDR3 DNA sequence: TGTGCCAGTAGTATCGCATCTAATGAGCAGTTCTTC. As protein: CASSIASNEQFF.